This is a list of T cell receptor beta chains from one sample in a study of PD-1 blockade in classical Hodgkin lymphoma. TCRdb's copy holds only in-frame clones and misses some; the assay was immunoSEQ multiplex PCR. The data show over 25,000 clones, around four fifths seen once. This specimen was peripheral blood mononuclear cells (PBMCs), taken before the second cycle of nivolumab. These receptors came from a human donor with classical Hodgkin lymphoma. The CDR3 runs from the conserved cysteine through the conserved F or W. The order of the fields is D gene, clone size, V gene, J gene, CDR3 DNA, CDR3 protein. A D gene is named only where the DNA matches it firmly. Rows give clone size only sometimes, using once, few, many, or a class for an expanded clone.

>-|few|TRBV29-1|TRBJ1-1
TGCAGCGTTGCCAGGAATGAGGACACTGAAGCTTTCTTT
CSVARNEDTEAFF
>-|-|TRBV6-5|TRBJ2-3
TGTGCCAGCAGTTACTCCAGTACCCTGGGCGCAGATACGCAGTATTTT
CASSYSSTLGADTQYF
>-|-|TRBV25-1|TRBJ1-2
TGTGCCAGCCTGGACAGTACCCCCTATGGCTACACCTTC
CASLDSTPYGYTF
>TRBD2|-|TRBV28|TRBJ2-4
TGTGCCAGCAAGCTAGCGGGGGCCTTAGCCAAAAACATTCAGTACTTC
CASKLAGALAKNIQYF
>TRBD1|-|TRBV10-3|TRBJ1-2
TGTGCCATCACCGAACCAGGGGGCTATTATGGCTACACCTTC
CAITEPGGYYGYTF
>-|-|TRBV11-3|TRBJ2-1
TGTGCCAGCAGCAGGGCTGGAAGGAACAATGAGCAGTTCTTC
CASSRAGRNNEQFF
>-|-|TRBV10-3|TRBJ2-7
TGTGCCATCAGTTCTACGGACGAGCAGTACTTC
CAISSTDEQYF
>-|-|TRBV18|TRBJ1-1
TGTGCCAGCTCACTTGGGGGGAGAACTGAAGCTTTCTTT
CASSLGGRTEAFF
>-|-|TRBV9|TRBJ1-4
TGTGCCAGCAGCGTATGGGCCGCGGACGAAAAACTGTTTTTT
CASSVWAADEKLFF
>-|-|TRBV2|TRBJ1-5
TGTGCCAGCAGTGAAAATCAGGGGAGTCAGCCCCAGCATTTT
CASSENQGSQPQHF
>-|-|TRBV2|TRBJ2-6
TGTGCCAGCAGTCCAGGGTCTGGGGCCAACGTCCTGACTTTC
CASSPGSGANVLTF
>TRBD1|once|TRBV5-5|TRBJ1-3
TGTGCCAGCAGCTGGACAGGCGTCCTCGGAAACACCATATATTTT
CASSWTGVLGNTIYF
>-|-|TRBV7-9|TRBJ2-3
TGTGCCAGCAGCTTAAGTAGGCTAGCTTTCACAGATACGCAGTATTTT
CASSLSRLAFTDTQYF
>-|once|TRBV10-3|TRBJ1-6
TGTGCCATCAGTGAGAGTCTACCGGGGACCTATAATTCACCCCTCCACTTT
CAISESLPGTYNSPLHF
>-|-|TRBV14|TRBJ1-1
TGTGCCAGCAGCTTTTTTAGAGACACTGAAGCTTTCTTT
CASSFFRDTEAFF
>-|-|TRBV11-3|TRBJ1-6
TGTGCCAGCAGCCCGCGGCAAAATTCACCCCTCCACTTT
CASSPRQNSPLHF
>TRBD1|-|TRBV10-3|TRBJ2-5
TGTGCCATCAGTGGAGGACAGGGCAAAGAGACCCAGTACTTC
CAISGGQGKETQYF
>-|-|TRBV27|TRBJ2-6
TGTGCCAGCAGTTCACAGGGGGGGCTCTCAGGGGCCAACGTCCTGACTTTC
CASSSQGGLSGANVLTF
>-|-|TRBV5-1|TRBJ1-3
TGCGCCAGCAGCGCACAGGGCTCTGGAAACACCATATATTTT
CASSAQGSGNTIYF
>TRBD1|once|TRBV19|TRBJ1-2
TGTGCCAGTAGTATGACAGGGGGTCTCACTCGCGGCTACACCTTC
CASSMTGGLTRGYTF
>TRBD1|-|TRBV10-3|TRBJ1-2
TGTGCCATCAGCGCCGGACAGGGTGATGGCTACACCTTC
CAISAGQGDGYTF
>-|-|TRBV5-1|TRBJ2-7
TGCGCCAGCAGCTTGGAGGCTGGCTCCGCCTACGAGCAGTACTTC
CASSLEAGSAYEQYF
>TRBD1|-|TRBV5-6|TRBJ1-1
TGTGCCAGCAGTCCGACAGGGGTTAACACTGAAGCTTTCTTT
CASSPTGVNTEAFF
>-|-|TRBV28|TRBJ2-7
TGTGCCAGCAGTTTACCTTTTTACGAGCAGTACTTC
CASSLPFYEQYF
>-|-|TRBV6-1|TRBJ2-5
TGTGCCAGCAGTGAAGGGGCGGCTCCCCTCCAAGAGACCCAGTACTTC
CASSEGAAPLQETQYF
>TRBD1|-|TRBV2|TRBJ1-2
TGTGCCAGCAGTTATCAGGGGGGCGGCTATACACTCGGCTACACCTTC
CASSYQGGGYTLGYTF
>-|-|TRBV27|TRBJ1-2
TGTGCCAGCAGTTTATCGCCGGGACTCTTTAACTATGGCTACACCTTC
CASSLSPGLFNYGYTF
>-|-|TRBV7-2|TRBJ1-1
TGTGCCAGCAGCTTAGGGGCTGGGGGGACTGAAGCTTTCTTT
CASSLGAGGTEAFF
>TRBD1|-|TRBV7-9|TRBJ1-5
TGTGCCAGCAGCTTAGCGAAATTAGGACAGGGGGCCGATCAGCCCCAGCATTTT
CASSLAKLGQGADQPQHF
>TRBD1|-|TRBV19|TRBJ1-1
TGTGCCAGTAGTCCACAGGGGGGAGGCACTGAAGCTTTCTTT
CASSPQGGGTEAFF
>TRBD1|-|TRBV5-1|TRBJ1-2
TGCGCCAGCAGCCTAGGACAGGGTTCGGGTGGCTACACCTTC
CASSLGQGSGGYTF
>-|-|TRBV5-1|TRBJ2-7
TGCGCCAGCAGCTTTTCACTCGGCTACGAGCAGTACTTC
CASSFSLGYEQYF
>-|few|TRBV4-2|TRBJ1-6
TGTGCCAGCAGCCAAGGAGGGTCGGATTCACCCCTCCACTTT
CASSQGGSDSPLHF
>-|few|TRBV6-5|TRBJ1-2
TGTGCCAGCAGATCTTACTATGGCTACACCTTC
CASRSYYGYTF
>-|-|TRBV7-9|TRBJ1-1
TGTGCCAGCGGATGGGGCACTGAAGCTTTCTTT
CASGWGTEAFF
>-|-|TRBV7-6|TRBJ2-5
TGTGCCAGCAGCTTAGTTGCAGGGTCGGAGACCCAGTACTTC
CASSLVAGSETQYF
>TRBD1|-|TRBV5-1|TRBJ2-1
TGCGCCAGCAGCCGTAGCCTGACAGGGGATGAAAATGAGCAGTTCTTC
CASSRSLTGDENEQFF
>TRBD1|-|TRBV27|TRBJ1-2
TGTGCCAGCAGTCCGAGGGGGCACCTCACTACTAACTATGGCTACACCTTC
CASSPRGHLTTNYGYTF
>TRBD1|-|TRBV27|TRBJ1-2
TGTGCCAGCGGACAGGGGGGCTCGCGTGGCTACACCTTC
CASGQGGSRGYTF
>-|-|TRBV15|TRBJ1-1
TGTGCCACCAAGACAGGCAGGGACACTGAAGCTTTCTTT
CATKTGRDTEAFF
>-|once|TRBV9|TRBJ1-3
TGTGCCAGCAGCGTAGCGTCTAATGGAAACACCATATATTTT
CASSVASNGNTIYF
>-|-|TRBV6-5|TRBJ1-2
TGTGCCAGCAGTACCGACAGCGCGTATGGCTACACCTTC
CASSTDSAYGYTF
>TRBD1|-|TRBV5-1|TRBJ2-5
TGCGCCAGCAGCTCCGACAGGGTAGGAGAGACCCAGTACTTC
CASSSDRVGETQYF
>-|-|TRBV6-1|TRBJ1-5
TGTGCCGTCACCACAGGTTCTGGTCAGCCCCAGCATTTT
CAVTTGSGQPQHF
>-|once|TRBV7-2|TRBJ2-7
TGTGCCAGCAGCTTAGGGGGGACGGCAACCTACGAGCAGTACTTC
CASSLGGTATYEQYF
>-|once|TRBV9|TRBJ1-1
TGTGCCAGCAGCGCACAGGTAAGGAACACTGAAGCTTTCTTT
CASSAQVRNTEAFF
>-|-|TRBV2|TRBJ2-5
TGTGCCAGCAGATCCCTTGGGGGCGATGAGACCCAGTACTTC
CASRSLGGDETQYF
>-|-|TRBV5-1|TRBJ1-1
TGCGCCAGCAGCCTGGACGGCAGTAACACTGAAGCTTTCTTT
CASSLDGSNTEAFF
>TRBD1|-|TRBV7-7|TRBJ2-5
TGTGCCAGCAGCTCGACAGGGTCAGGAGAAGAGACCCAGTACTTC
CASSSTGSGEETQYF
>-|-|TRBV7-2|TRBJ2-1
TGTGCCAGCAGCTTAGCGGGCGTCTCCTACAATGAGCAGTTCTTC
CASSLAGVSYNEQFF
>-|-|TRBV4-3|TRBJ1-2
TGCGCCAGCAGCCAAGATAGGGGGAGAGATGGCTACACCTTC
CASSQDRGRDGYTF
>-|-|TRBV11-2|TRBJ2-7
TGTGCCAGCAGCTTAGATTTATACAGTGCCTACGAGCAGTACTTC
CASSLDLYSAYEQYF
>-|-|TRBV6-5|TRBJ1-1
TGTGCCAGCAGGAACGCCGAGTGGGCTGAAGCTTTCTTT
CASRNAEWAEAFF